The 9 T cell receptor beta chains below all came from one sample that was sequenced in a study of regulatory T cells in long-lasting Graves disease. Time point meaning: newly diagnosed GD, antithyroid drugs for less than 3 months. Scientists built the TCR library using RNA that was extracted from PBMCs. Arm-PCR with iRepertoire HTBI primers amplified the CDR3 regions for these TCR beta libraries. TCRdb reprocessed the multiplex PCR reads via MiXCR and lists one record per CDR3 protein. Among around 500,000 distinct CDR3 sequences, around 16% were seen once, and the ten largest hold 20% to 30%. These data were likewise used in another study, on T cells in Graves' hyperthyroidism and ophthalmopathy.

The material was peripheral blood mononuclear cells (PBMCs), obtained at new diagnosis, from a patient treated with antithyroid drugs. The source is a woman aged 35-65 years with Graves disease.

The sample holds a few counts of this clonotype. The chain couples TRBV3-1 to TRBJ2-2; D is undetermined. The CDR3 covers 15 residues. Germline assignment: CDR1 LGHDT and CDR2 YNNKEL (reference sequence). The ends were cut back, 1 base at V and 7 bases at J, with 13 bases in the middle. In DNA form, the CDR3 reads TGTGCCAGCAGCCAAGTCGCCCGGAGTGGCGGGGAGCTGTTTTTT. As protein: CASSQVARSGGELFF. The full variable domain, completed using reference TRBV3-1 and TRBJ2-2, is DTAVSQTPKYLVTQMGNDKSIKCEQNLGHDTMYWYKQDSKKFLKIMFSYNNKELIINETVPNRFSPKSPDKAHLNLHINSLELGDSAVYFCASSQVARSGGELFFGEGSRLTVL.

This clonotype was found many times. The genes are TRBV7-9 and TRBJ2-7, with D possibly being TRBD2 (5 bases). Germline assignment: CDR1 SEHNR and CDR2 FQNEAQ (reference sequence). Trimming left V 2 bases short and J 1 base short, with 9 bases between. The CDR3 runs to 14 residues. The CDR3 region is CASSLTGFSYEQYF. Written as DNA, the CDR3 is TGTGCCAGCAGCTTAACGGGGTTTTCCTACGAGCAGTACTTC.

In this sample, this clonotype turned up many times. The chain has TRBV10-3 and TRBJ1-1; D not certain. The CDR3 consists of 15 residues. Germline CDR1 and CDR2: ENHRY and SYGVKD. V lost 2 bases to trimming and J lost 1 base, with 11 bases between them. CDR3 residues: CAISEGPQGNTEAFF. The CDR3 DNA reads TGTGCCATCAGTGAGGGACCCCAAGGGAACACTGAAGCTTTCTTT.

Concerning this clonotype: A much larger clone is a single base away; this may be a read error. CDR3 sequence: CASSLNSPPGLPGTEALF. The CDR3 coding sequence is TGTGCCAGCAGTCTTAATAGCCCTCCGGGCCTCCCGGGGACTGAAGCTCTCTTT. The chain combines TRBV6-1 with TRBJ2-3; weak D call: TRBD2 (6 bases). Germline V CDR1 and CDR2: MNHNS, SASEGT. The CDR3 has 18 amino acids.

The genes are TRBV2 and TRBJ1-1, with a tentative D call TRBD1 (6 bases). The germline V gene encodes CDR1 SNHLY and CDR2 FYNNEI. V lost 11 bases, J lost 4 bases, and 17 bases lay in between. There are 13 residues in the CDR3. CDR3 bases: TGTGCCTCCGGGGGGGGCTGGGGCACTGAAGCTTTCTTT. Translating gives CASGGGWGTEAFF.

This clonotype was found a few times. The chain couples TRBV7-8 to TRBJ1-1, with unresolved D. Germline V CDR1 and CDR2: SGHVS, FQNEAQ. The CDR3 loop spans 16 amino acids. Trimming removed 1 base at V and 1 base at J, with 13 bases between. CDR3 sequence (DNA): TGTGCCAGCAGCTTAGGAATTGGACGGACGAACACTGAAGCTTTCTTT. This sequence encodes CASSLGIGRTNTEAFF.

This clonotype has a count of ten or more. The V gene is TRBV2, the J gene TRBJ1-1; TRBD1 might be the D (6 bases). The CDR3 has 13 amino acids. The V end was cut by 8 bases, the J end by 4 bases, with 14 bases between. Germline values: CDR1 SNHLY, CDR2 FYNNEI. The CDR3 is CASGYRVSTEAFF. The CDR3 DNA is TGTGCCAGCGGTTACAGGGTGTCCACTGAAGCTTTCTTT.

V gene TRBV27 combines with J gene TRBJ2-7; tentative D call: TRBD1 (6 bases). V lost 4 bases to trimming and J lost 6 bases, with 16 bases between them. The CDR3 sequence is 14 residues long. Germline CDR1 is MNHEY and CDR2 is SMNVEV (reference sequence). The CDR3 sequence: CASSSPGARGEQYF. CDR3 DNA: TGTGCCAGCAGTTCCCCAGGGGCCCGCGGCGAGCAGTACTTC.

This clonotype has a count of ten or more. The chain carries TRBV6-2 or TRBV6-3 and TRBJ1-5; no clear D gene. Germline V gene sequence: CDR1 MNHEY, CDR2 SVGEGT. Trimming pared 4 bases from V and 3 bases from J, leaving 7 bases between. CDR3 length: 13 amino acids. DNA of the CDR3: TGTGCCAGCAGTTCATGGGTCAATCAGCCCCAGCATTTT. Residues: CASSSWVNQPQHF.